The next 24 T cell receptor beta chains were all read from a single sample in a study of cytomegalovirus exposure and HLA in healthy donors. The PCR had 60 Vbeta and 13 Jbeta primers. The assay was immunoSEQ multiplex PCR, and TCRdb's table has in-frame clones only and misses some. This table holds over 150,000 clones, about 70% found once. Source material: PBMCs. Receptor source: a woman between 18 and 30 years old in good health and CMV-seropositive.

This clone was observed once. CDR3 DNA sequence: TGTGCCAGCAGTTACTCAGGGGATGAAGCTTTCTTT. It specifies CASSYSGDEAFF. This chain connects TRBV6-5 to TRBJ1-1; D might be TRBD1 (5 bases). The CDR3 spans 12 residues. Trimming took off 0 bases at V and 7 bases at J, with 6 bases between the two ends. The V gene's germline CDR1 is MNHEY and CDR2 SVGAGI.

The gene calls are TRBV18 and TRBJ2-1, with 8 bases lining up with TRBD2. Trimming cost V 4 bases and J 6 bases; bases outside gene matches: 5. This CDR3 is 14 amino acids long. CDR1 KGHSH and CDR2 LQKENI come from the germline V gene. For the CDR3, the DNA is TGTGCCAGCTCACGGACTAGCTTCTCCAATGAGCAGTTCTTC. This gives the protein CASSRTSFSNEQFF. Complete variable domain (other parts from reference TRBV18 and TRBJ2-1): NAGVMQNPRHLVRRRGQEARLRCSPMKGHSHVYWYRQLPEEGLKFMVYLQKENIIDESGMPKERFSAEFPKEGPSILRIQQVVRGDSAAYFCASSRTSFSNEQFFGPGTRLTVL.

This clone was seen more than once but under ten times. The V and J genes are TRBV27 and TRBJ2-5; weak D call: TRBD1 (7 bases). Germline loops: CDR1 MNHEY, CDR2 SMNVEV (reference sequence). The CDR3 runs to 19 residues. Trimming removed 3 bases at V and 5 bases at J, with 28 bases between. CDR3 residues: CASSFQSGGIAGVRETQYF. The DNA of the CDR3 is TGTGCCAGCAGTTTCCAATCAGGGGGGATCGCAGGGGTGCGGGAGACCCAGTACTTC.

The rearrangement joins TRBV2 to TRBJ2-3; 7 positions match TRBD2. J lost 10 bases, V lost 4 bases, and 14 bases had no gene match. CDR1 SNHLY and CDR2 FYNNEI come from the germline V gene. The CDR3 is 15 residues long. CDR3 loop: CASSGGGIVTGAQYF. CDR3 nucleotide sequence: TGTGCCAGCAGTGGGGGGGGAATCGTCACGGGGGCGCAGTATTTT.

In this sample, this clone turned up a few times. CDR3 region: CASSSEQGAYTEAFF. CDR3 sequence (DNA): TGTGCCAGCAGCTCAGAACAGGGGGCGTACACTGAAGCTTTCTTT. The rearrangement links TRBV7-9 to TRBJ1-1; 9 positions agree with TRBD1. Trimming removed 4 bases from V and 3 bases from J; junction bases left unmatched: 6. Germline-derived CDR1 and CDR2 are SEHNR and FQNEAQ (reference sequence). The CDR3 sequence is 15 residues long.

The chain uses TRBV5-1 and TRBJ2-6, with 10 bases that match TRBD1. This CDR3 comprises 17 residues. Germline V gene sequence: CDR1 SGHRS, CDR2 YFSETQ. V shed 4 bases and J 2 bases; nucleotides not matched to a gene: 6. DNA of the CDR3: TGCGCCAGCAGCAACGACAGGGGGCCCGCTGGGGCCAACGTCCTGACTTTC. This translates into CASSNDRGPAGANVLTF.

The chain is built from TRBV9 and TRBJ2-2, with TRBD1 matching 11 bases. V trimming: 3 bases; J trimming: 0 bases; junction bases outside the gene matches: 4. Germline V lookup: CDR1 SGDLS, CDR2 YYNGEE. This CDR3 has 17 residues. In DNA, the CDR3 is TGTGCCAGCAGCGCAAAGGGACAGGGGGCGAACACCGGGGAGCTGTTTTTT. Translating it yields CASSAKGQGANTGELFF.

V gene TRBV5-1 combines with J gene TRBJ2-4, with 7 bases that match TRBD1. CDR1 is SGHRS, CDR2 YFSETQ, per germline. The CDR3 consists of 15 residues. Trimming at V came to 4 bases and at J to 2 bases, leaving 6 bases not matched to a gene. As DNA, the CDR3 is TGCGCCAGCAGCCATAGACAGGGAACCAAAAACATTCAGTACTTC. The encoded protein is CASSHRQGTKNIQYF.

V gene TRBV19 combines with J gene TRBJ1-3, with 7 nucleotides matching TRBD1. The germline gives CDR1 LNHDA, CDR2 SQIVND (reference sequence). V shed 4 bases, J shed 1 base, and the junction held 1 base outside the gene matches. CDR3 length: 14 residues. The CDR3 DNA reads as TGTGCCAGTAGTAACAGGGGATCTGGAAACACCATATATTTT. Residues: CASSNRGSGNTIYF.

V usage is TRBV7-9 and J usage is TRBJ2-5, with TRBD1 matching 7 bases. This CDR3 has 14 amino acids. The trim removed 5 bases at V and 1 base at J, leaving 4 bases unmatched. Germline CDR1 is SEHNR and CDR2 is FQNEAQ (reference sequence). CDR3 in DNA: TGTGCCAGCAGCCAGGACAGGCCCCAAGAGACCCAGTACTTC. Its protein is CASSQDRPQETQYF.

The CDR3: CASVVAGGPYEQYF. The CDR3 coding sequence is TGTGCCAGCGTGGTAGCGGGGGGGCCCTACGAGCAGTACTTC. The chain uses TRBV7-2 and TRBJ2-7; 11 bases are shared with TRBD2. V dropped 8 bases and J dropped 2; count of bases not matched to a gene: 5. The germline CDR1 and CDR2 sequences are SGHTA and FQGNSA. CDR3 length: 14 amino acids.

The DNA of the CDR3 is TGTGCCAGCAGCGTAGCTAGCGGGGGGCAAAACATTCAGTACTTC. It encodes CASSVASGGQNIQYF. The rearrangement joins TRBV9 to TRBJ2-4, with 11 positions matching TRBD2. The CDR3 covers 15 residues. Germline V gene data show CDR1 as SGDLS and CDR2 as YYNGEE. The V and J ends lost 0 bases and 5 bases, in that order; junction bases with no gene match: 1.

V is TRBV5-4 and J is TRBJ1-1, with a tentative D call TRBD1 (5 bases). V lost 0 bases and J lost 5, with 17 bases in between. CDR3 length: 16 amino acids. Germline values: CDR1 SGHNT, CDR2 YYREEE (reference sequence). This chain's CDR3 is CASSLDEWGGTTEAFF. CDR3 nucleotides: TGTGCCAGCAGCTTGGACGAGTGGGGAGGGACGACTGAAGCTTTCTTT.

The chain is built from TRBV28 and TRBJ2-1, with D perhaps matching TRBD2 (6 bases). There are 16 residues in the CDR3. The V and J ends lost 5 bases and 0 bases respectively, with 14 bases between them. Germline values: CDR1 MDHEN, CDR2 SYDVKM. The CDR3 loop reads CASSRGGMSSYNEQFF. The CDR3 DNA reads TGTGCCAGCAGTAGAGGCGGGATGAGCTCCTACAATGAGCAGTTCTTC.

The rearrangement uses TRBV5-1 and TRBJ1-2; 10 bases fit TRBD1. The CDR3 runs 15 residues. With V trimmed by 4 bases and J by 3 bases, 6 bases remained unmatched. The V gene's germline CDR1 is SGHRS and CDR2 YFSETQ. CDR3 bases: TGCGCCAGCAGCGGTGGACAGGGGGTCTACTATGGCTACACCTTC. Encoded protein: CASSGGQGVYYGYTF.

The rearrangement joins TRBV7-6 to TRBJ1-4; 8 nucleotides align to TRBD1. Germline V CDR1 and CDR2: SGHVS, FNYEAQ. V lost 1 base and J lost 8; bases outside the gene matches: 6. The CDR3 totals 15 residues. The CDR3 DNA reads as TGTGCCAGCAGCTTAGGGGGGACAGGCTCCGAAAAACTGTTTTTT. Residues: CASSLGGTGSEKLFF.

This clone was observed a few times. The V and J genes are TRBV30 and TRBJ1-1; weak D call: TRBD1 (6 bases). This CDR3 comprises 13 residues. Germline CDR1 and CDR2: GTSNPN and SVGIG (reference sequence). V lost 0 bases, J lost 8 bases, and 13 bases lay in between. CDR3 nucleotides: TGTGCCTGGAGTGTACGGGACATCACAGAAGCTTTCTTT. Amino acids: CAWSVRDITEAFF.

V gene TRBV7-3 combines with J gene TRBJ2-1; TRBD1 aligns across 10 bases. Per germline, CDR1 SGHTA and CDR2 FQGTGA. This CDR3 region has 15 residues. V shed 3 bases, J shed 5 bases, and the junction held 4 bases outside the gene matches. CDR3 in amino acids: CASSLGQGLNNEQFF. Written as DNA, the CDR3 is TGTGCCAGCAGCTTGGGACAGGGGCTAAACAATGAGCAGTTCTTC. Full variable domain (remainder filled in from reference TRBV7-3 and TRBJ2-1): GAGVSQTPSNKVTEKGKYVELRCDPISGHTALYWYRQSLGQGPEFLIYFQGTGAADDSGLPNDRFFAVRPEGSVSTLKIQRTERGDSAVYLCASSLGQGLNNEQFFGPGTRLTVL.

The chain combines TRBV28 with TRBJ1-3; D gene uncertain. The CDR3 extends over 16 amino acids. Between the trimmed V and J ends, which lost 3 bases and 0 bases, there was a span of 12 bases. CDR1 and CDR2 from the germline V gene are MDHEN and SYDVKM. CDR3 sequence reads: CASSLVTVSSGNTIYF. CDR3 nucleotides: TGTGCCAGCAGTTTGGTTACGGTGTCCTCTGGAAACACCATATATTTT.

This clone was detected a few times. V is TRBV19 and J is TRBJ1-3; tentative D call: TRBD1 (5 bases). Trimming took off 5 bases at V and 9 bases at J, with 14 bases between the two ends. The germline CDR1 and CDR2 sequences are LNHDA and SQIVND (reference sequence). The CDR3 runs to 13 residues. DNA for the CDR3: TGTGCCAGTAGTGAGGGACTCTCCGCCACCATATATTTT. Translating it yields CASSEGLSATIYF.

This chain uses TRBV5-6 with TRBJ1-1; D unclear. This CDR3 has 15 residues. Germline CDR1 and CDR2: SGHDT and YYEEEE. V was clipped by 3 bases and J by 11 bases, with 23 bases between them. CDR3 in DNA: TGTGCCAGCAGCTCCCACCGAGGAGGGATAGGAAATGCTTTCTTT. As protein: CASSSHRGGIGNAFF.

The rearrangement joins TRBV2 to TRBJ1-5; 10 nucleotides agree with TRBD1. V lost 1 base to trimming and J lost 6 bases; unmatched junction nucleotides: 0. CDR1 is SNHLY, CDR2 FYNNEI, per germline. The CDR3 is made up of 14 amino acids. The CDR3 DNA follows: TGTGCCAGCAGTGAAGGACAGGGGGCTCAGCCCCAGCATTTT. Protein: CASSEGQGAQPQHF.

This clone showed up just a few times. The rearrangement links TRBV4-1 to TRBJ2-3, with TRBD2 identical over 10 bases. V was clipped by 2 bases and J by 4 bases; unmatched bases: 6. CDR1 is MGHRA, CDR2 YSYEKL, per germline. The CDR3 is made up of 16 amino acids. The CDR3 here is CASSQTLSGGADTQYF. CDR3 DNA sequence: TGCGCCAGCAGCCAAACACTCAGCGGGGGGGCAGATACGCAGTATTTT.

The chain uses TRBV2 and TRBJ2-7, with 8 bases lining up with TRBD2. Per germline, CDR1 SNHLY and CDR2 FYNNEI. This CDR3 region has 15 residues. V shed 7 bases, J shed 3 bases, and the junction held 11 bases outside the gene matches. The CDR3, as DNA: TGTGCCAGCACTGCGGGAGGACAGCCCAACTACGAGCAGTACTTC. Translated: CASTAGGQPNYEQYF.